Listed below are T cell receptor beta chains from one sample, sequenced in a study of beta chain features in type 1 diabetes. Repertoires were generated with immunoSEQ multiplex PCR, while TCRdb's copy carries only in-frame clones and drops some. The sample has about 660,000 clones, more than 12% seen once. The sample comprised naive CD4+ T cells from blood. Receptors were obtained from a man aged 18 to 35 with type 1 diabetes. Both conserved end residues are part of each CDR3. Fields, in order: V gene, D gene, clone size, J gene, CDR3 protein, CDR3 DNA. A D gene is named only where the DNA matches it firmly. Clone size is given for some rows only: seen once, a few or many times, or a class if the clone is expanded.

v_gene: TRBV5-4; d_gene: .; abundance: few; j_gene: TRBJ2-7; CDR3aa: CASSLQMTGSNEQYF; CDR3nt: TGTGCCAGCAGCTTGCAGATGACGGGGTCGAACGAGCAGTACTTC
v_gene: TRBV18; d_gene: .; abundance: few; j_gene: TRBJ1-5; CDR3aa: CASSPTVSPADQPQHF; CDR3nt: TGTGCCAGCTCACCGACCGTGTCCCCCGCCGATCAGCCCCAGCATTTT
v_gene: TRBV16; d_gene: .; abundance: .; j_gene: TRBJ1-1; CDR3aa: CASSLRGGGGTEAFF; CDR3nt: TGTGCCAGCAGTCTCCGAGGGGGTGGCGGCACTGAAGCTTTCTTT
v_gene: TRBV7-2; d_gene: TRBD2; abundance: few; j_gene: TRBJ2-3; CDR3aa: CASSERTSGRTTDTQYF; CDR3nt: TGTGCCAGCAGCGAACGGACTAGCGGGAGGACGACAGATACGCAGTATTTT
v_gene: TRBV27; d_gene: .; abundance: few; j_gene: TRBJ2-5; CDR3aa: CASSLYRGQETQYF; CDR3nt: TGTGCCAGCAGTTTATACCGGGGCCAAGAGACCCAGTACTTC
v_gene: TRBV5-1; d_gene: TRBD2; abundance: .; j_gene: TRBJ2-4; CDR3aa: CASSGGLAGGGGDIQYF; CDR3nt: TGCGCCAGCAGCGGGGGACTAGCGGGAGGAGGAGGAGACATTCAGTACTTC
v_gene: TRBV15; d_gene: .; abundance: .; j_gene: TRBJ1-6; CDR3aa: CATSREDSRSYNSPLHF; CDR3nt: TGTGCCACCAGCAGAGAAGACAGCCGCTCCTATAATTCACCCCTCCACTTT
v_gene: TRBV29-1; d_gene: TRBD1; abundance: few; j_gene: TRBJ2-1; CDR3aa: CSVERQGADEQFF; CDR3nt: TGCAGCGTTGAAAGGCAGGGGGCGGATGAGCAGTTCTTC
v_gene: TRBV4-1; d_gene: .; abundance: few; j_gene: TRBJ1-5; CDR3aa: CASSQFDTSSYPGNQPQHF; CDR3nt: TGCGCCAGCAGCCAATTCGACACTTCCTCATATCCGGGTAATCAGCCCCAGCATTTT
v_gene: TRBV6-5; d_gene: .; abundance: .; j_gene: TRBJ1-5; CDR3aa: CASSYSNGTSNQPQHF; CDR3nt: TGTGCCAGCAGTTACTCGAACGGAACTAGCAATCAGCCCCAGCATTTT
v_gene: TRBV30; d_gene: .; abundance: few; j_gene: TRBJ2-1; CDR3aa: CAWSIFQEGEQFF; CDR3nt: TGTGCCTGGAGTATCTTCCAGGAGGGTGAGCAGTTCTTC
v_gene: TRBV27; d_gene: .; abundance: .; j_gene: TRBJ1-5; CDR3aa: CASSLNALNQPQHF; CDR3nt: TGTGCCAGCAGTTTGAACGCGCTAAATCAGCCCCAGCATTTT
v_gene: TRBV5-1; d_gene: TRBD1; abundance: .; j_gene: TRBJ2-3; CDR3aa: CASRLGTGNYGGLADTQYF; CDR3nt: TGCGCCAGCAGACTCGGGACAGGTAATTACGGCGGACTCGCAGATACGCAGTATTTT
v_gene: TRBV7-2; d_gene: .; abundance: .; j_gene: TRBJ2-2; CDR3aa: CASSSLVTTGELFF; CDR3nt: TGTGCCAGCAGCTCCCTAGTGACGACCGGGGAGCTGTTTTTT
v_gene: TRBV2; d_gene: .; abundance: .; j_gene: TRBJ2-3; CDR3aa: CASLLVAAYTDTQYF; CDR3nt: TGTGCCTCTCTTTTGGTAGCGGCCTACACAGATACGCAGTATTTT
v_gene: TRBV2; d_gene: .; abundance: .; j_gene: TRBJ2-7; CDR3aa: CASIVQDTSYEQYF; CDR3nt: TGTGCCAGCATAGTCCAGGACACTTCCTACGAGCAGTACTTC
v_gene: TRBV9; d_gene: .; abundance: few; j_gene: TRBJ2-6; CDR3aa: CASRHGSSGANVLTF; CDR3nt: TGTGCCAGTCGACATGGGAGCTCTGGGGCCAACGTCCTGACTTTC
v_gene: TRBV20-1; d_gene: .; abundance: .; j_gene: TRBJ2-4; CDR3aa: CSARGYSVQYF; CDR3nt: TGCAGTGCTAGGGGGTACAGCGTTCAGTACTTC
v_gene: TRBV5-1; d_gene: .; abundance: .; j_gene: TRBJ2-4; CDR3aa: CASSLVEDGKNIQYF; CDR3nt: TGCGCCAGCAGCTTGGTTGAGGATGGCAAAAACATTCAGTACTTC
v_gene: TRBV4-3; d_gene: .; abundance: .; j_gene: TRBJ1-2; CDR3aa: CASSQDGSQRYGYTF; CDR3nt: TGCGCCAGCAGCCAAGACGGATCACAGAGATATGGCTACACCTTC
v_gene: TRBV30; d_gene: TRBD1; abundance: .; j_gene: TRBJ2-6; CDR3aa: CAWNGARRDRVSGANVLTF; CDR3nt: TGTGCCTGGAACGGAGCTCGCCGGGACAGGGTATCCGGGGCCAACGTCCTGACTTTC
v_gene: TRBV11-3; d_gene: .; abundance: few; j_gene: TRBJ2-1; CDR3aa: CASSYGNEQFF; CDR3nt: TGTGCCAGCAGCTATGGGAATGAGCAGTTCTTC
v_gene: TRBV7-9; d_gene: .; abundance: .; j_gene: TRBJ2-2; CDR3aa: CASWEGANTGELFF; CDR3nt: TGTGCCAGTTGGGAAGGGGCAAACACCGGGGAGCTGTTTTTT
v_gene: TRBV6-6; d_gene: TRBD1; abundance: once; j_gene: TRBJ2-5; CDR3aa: CASSYPGQGKTQYF; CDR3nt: TGTGCCAGCAGTTACCCTGGACAGGGGAAGACCCAGTACTTC
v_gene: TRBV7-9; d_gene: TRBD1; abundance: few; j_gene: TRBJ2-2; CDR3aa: CASSVRQGTGELFF; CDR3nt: TGTGCCAGCAGCGTACGACAGGGGACCGGGGAGCTGTTTTTT
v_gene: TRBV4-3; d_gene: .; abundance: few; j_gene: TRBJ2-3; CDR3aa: CASSQLGGEADTQYF; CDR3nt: TGCGCCAGCAGCCAACTGGGGGGCGAAGCAGATACGCAGTATTTT
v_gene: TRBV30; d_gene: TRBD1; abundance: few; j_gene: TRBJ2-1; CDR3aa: CAFYRGFNNEQFF; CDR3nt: TGTGCATTTTACAGGGGTTTCAACAATGAGCAGTTCTTC
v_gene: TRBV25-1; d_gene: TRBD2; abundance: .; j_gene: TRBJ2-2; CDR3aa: CASSEPRGSGNIGELFF; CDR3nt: TGTGCCAGCAGTGAACCCCGTGGTAGCGGGAATATCGGGGAGCTGTTTTTT